This T cell receptor beta chain was identified in a study of TIL therapy for anti-PD-1-resistant metastatic lung cancer. Overall study context: Most patients had lung adenocarcinoma; several tumors were EGFR-mutant, two ALK-rearranged; half smoked currently or formerly. Regarding the study as a whole: Compared with baseline intratumoral T cells, expanded TIL cultures were more clonal and less diverse (around 5.7% vs 31%).

This clone has more than one count but fewer than ten. No antigen is known for it. The libraries were made with immunoSEQ v3. Survey-level samples got roughly 1.9 million read pairs; deep-level samples got roughly 5-6 million. Method: immunoSEQ multiplex PCR; TCRdb's copy keeps in-frame clones and lacks some. The table has under 100,000 clones, 50% to 70% seen once. This sample's time point: pre-treatment sample, taken before nivolumab and TIL therapy. Pleural nodules or supraclavicular lymph nodes made up most of the excised metastases sampled. The CDR3 extends over 14 amino acids. The ends lost 3 bases at V and 4 bases at J; junction bases unmatched: 3. Germline V gene sequence: CDR1 SGHAT, CDR2 FQNNGV.

This TCR was sampled from a person aged 25 to 80 with non-small cell lung cancer. Here the sequenced sample was tumor tissue, taken at baseline. The chain joins TRBV11-2 to TRBJ1-1; TRBD1 agrees at 9 bases. Here the CDR3 reads CASSFTDRGTEAFF. The CDR3 nucleotides are TGTGCCAGCAGCTTTACGGACAGGGGCACTGAAGCTTTCTTT.